The 20 T cell receptor beta chains in this list originate from one sample, sequenced in a study of T cell responses to AZD1222 COVID-19 vaccine. The assay was immunoSEQ multiplex PCR, and TCRdb's table has in-frame clones only and misses some. This table has about 100,000 clones, 85% to 90% appearing once. The sample was peripheral blood, taken on day 0 of AZD1222 vaccination. These receptors were taken from an adult in good health.

V is TRBV6-1 and J is TRBJ1-5; no reliable D call. V dropped 0 bases and J dropped 6 bases, with 9 bases sitting between them. Germline-derived CDR1 and CDR2 are MNHNS and SASEGT. The CDR3 is 14 amino acids. This CDR3 reads CASSEALIGQPQHF. The CDR3 bases are TGTGCCAGCAGTGAAGCCCTTATAGGTCAGCCCCAGCATTTT.

The chain combines TRBV28 with TRBJ2-2, with D tentatively TRBD1 or TRBD2 (7 bases each). Germline CDR1 and CDR2: MDHEN and SYDVKM. This CDR3 spans 14 amino acids. The V end lost 11 bases, the J end lost 4 bases, and 17 bases lay between the germline ends. CDR3 sequence: CAARGRGSTGELFF. CDR3 nucleotide sequence: TGTGCCGCAAGGGGGCGGGGGAGCACCGGGGAGCTGTTTTTT.

This chain joins TRBV30 and TRBJ2-7; D remains ambiguous. The germline V gene encodes CDR1 GTSNPN and CDR2 SVGIG (reference sequence). The CDR3 has 12 residues. V lost 0 bases and J 3 bases, leaving 6 bases between the germline ends. The chain's CDR3 is CAWSVHIYEQYF. In nucleotides, the CDR3 is TGTGCCTGGAGTGTACACATCTACGAGCAGTACTTC.

The genes are TRBV29-1 and TRBJ2-1; 8 positions match TRBD1. Germline V CDR1 and CDR2: SQVTM, ANQGSEA. The trim removed 2 bases at V and 0 bases at J, leaving 9 bases unmatched. CDR3 size: 17 residues. CDR3 coding DNA: TGCAGCGTTGAAAGAGGACAGGGTACCACCTCCTACAATGAGCAGTTCTTC. Amino acids: CSVERGQGTTSYNEQFF.

The chain carries TRBV12-3 or TRBV12-4 and TRBJ1-1, with 7 bases aligning to TRBD1. The CDR3 length is 13 residues. J gave up 4 bases and V 5 bases, and 4 bases lay outside the gene matches. The CDR3 DNA is TGTGCCAGCAGTGCCGGACAGGCCACTGAAGCTTTCTTT. Translation gives CASSAGQATEAFF.

The CDR3 protein is CASSAQTTGSFGNTIYF. CDR3 nucleotides: TGTGCCAGCAGCGCCCAAACTACAGGGTCTTTTGGAAACACCATATATTTT. The chain is built from TRBV9 and TRBJ1-3; maybe TRBD1 (6 bases). The CDR3 is 17 residues long. Germline V CDR1 and CDR2: SGDLS, YYNGEE. Trimming left V 3 bases short and J 3 bases short, with 19 bases between.

CDR3 sequence reads: CASSQKGGTGELFF. As DNA, the CDR3 is TGTGCCAGCAGCCAGAAAGGGGGCACCGGGGAGCTGTTTTTT. This chain links TRBV3-1 (or the pseudogene TRBV3-2) with TRBJ2-2, with TRBD1 as a possible D gene (6 bases). CDR3 length: 14 amino acids. Germline V gives CDR1 LGHDT, CDR2 YNNKEL (reference sequence). V gave up 3 bases and J gave up 4 bases, with 9 bases separating them.

The chain joins TRBV10-3 to TRBJ2-7, with D hard to call. The CDR3 spans 12 residues. V gave up 0 bases and J gave up 0 bases, with 0 bases separating them. Germline assignment: CDR1 ENHRY and CDR2 SYGVKD. CDR3 sequence (DNA): TGTGCCATCAGTGAGTCCTCCTACGAGCAGTACTTC. It translates to CAISESSYEQYF.

The CDR3 coding sequence is TGTGCCAGCAGTCCGCCCTGGGGGGGCGCGATGGGCACTGAAGCTTTCTTT. Translating it yields CASSPPWGGAMGTEAFF. The chain carries TRBV28 and TRBJ1-1; tentative D call: TRBD1 (6 bases). The CDR3 loop spans 17 amino acids. V was clipped by 5 bases and J by 4 bases, with 23 bases between them. Looked up from germline, CDR1 is MDHEN and CDR2 is SYDVKM.

The chain links TRBV11-2 to TRBJ2-7; perhaps TRBD2 as D (5 bases). The CDR3 loop spans 14 amino acids. V shed 7 bases and J shed 0 bases, with 13 bases lying between them. The germline gives CDR1 SGHAT, CDR2 FQNNGV. The CDR3 DNA reads as TGTGCCAGCACCGCGGGCCCCGGCTCCTACGAGCAGTACTTC. This encodes CASTAGPGSYEQYF.

V is TRBV5-1 and J is TRBJ1-4, with unresolved D. Trimming removed 4 bases from V and 1 base from J, with 8 bases in between. CDR3 length equals 14 residues. Per germline, CDR1 SGHRS and CDR2 YFSETQ. The CDR3 loop is CASSNGRTNEKLFF. The CDR3 DNA is TGCGCCAGCAGCAACGGGCGAACTAATGAAAAACTGTTTTTT. Based on the CDR3 plus reference TRBV5-1 and TRBJ1-4, the full variable domain is KAGVTQTPRYLIKTRGQQVTLSCSPISGHRSVSWYQQTPGQGLQFLFEYFSETQRNKGNFPGRFSGRQFSNSRSEMNVSTLELGDSALYLCASSNGRTNEKLFFGSGTQLSVL.

In DNA, the CDR3 is TGTGCCAGCAGTCCCTCGGGTGGGATCTACGAGCAGTACTTC. Its protein product is CASSPSGGIYEQYF. The rearrangement joins TRBV25-1 to TRBJ2-7, with D uncertain. Germline V gives CDR1 MGHDK, CDR2 SYGVNS. The V end was cut by 5 bases, the J end by 3 bases, with 14 bases between. CDR3 length: 14 residues.

V usage is TRBV27 and J usage is TRBJ1-1; D unresolved. CDR1 is MNHEY, CDR2 SMNVEV, per germline (reference sequence). The CDR3 has 13 amino acids. Trimming shortened V by 4 bases and J by 11 bases, and 17 bases separated the two germline ends. The DNA of the CDR3 is TGTGCCAGCAGTTCCAGAGGTTCCCCGGTGGCTTTCTTT. It is translated as CASSSRGSPVAFF.

The J gene is TRBJ2-1, the V gene TRBV3-1 (or the pseudogene TRBV3-2), with 10 bases fitting TRBD2. Germline CDR1 reads LGHDT; CDR2 reads YNNKEL (reference sequence). The J segment lost 9 bases and the V segment lost 4 bases, leaving 9 bases of the junction unmatched. This CDR3 is built from 15 residues. CDR3 protein: CASSPQREGQGEQFF. The CDR3 DNA follows: TGTGCCAGCAGCCCCCAGCGGGAGGGCCAGGGTGAGCAGTTCTTC.

V usage is TRBV19 and J usage is TRBJ1-5; 11 bases agree with TRBD1. Germline CDR1 and CDR2: LNHDA and SQIVND (reference sequence). There are 15 residues in the CDR3. The V and J ends lost 4 bases and 6 bases, in that order; junction bases with no gene match: 5. In DNA, the CDR3 is TGTGCCAGTAGTACAGGGACAGGGGGTGGTCAGCCCCAGCATTTT. As protein: CASSTGTGGGQPQHF.

V usage is TRBV3-1 (or the pseudogene TRBV3-2) and J usage is TRBJ2-7; the D is unclear. Germline assignment: CDR1 LGHDT and CDR2 YNNKEL (reference sequence). Trimming took off 3 bases at V and 3 bases at J, with 12 bases between the two ends. The CDR3 loop spans 14 amino acids. The CDR3 region is CASSQGYPGYEQYF. As DNA, the CDR3 is TGTGCCAGCAGCCAGGGTTACCCGGGCTACGAGCAGTACTTC.

The chain uses TRBV30 and TRBJ2-2; no clear D gene. Trimming stripped 1 base from V and 2 bases from J, with 11 bases between. Looked up from germline, CDR1 is GTSNPN and CDR2 is SVGIG (reference sequence). This CDR3 has 15 residues. The CDR3 nucleotides read TGTGCCTGGAGTGCCACTTTCGACAACACCGGGGAGCTGTTTTTT. Its protein is CAWSATFDNTGELFF.

J is TRBJ1-5 and V is TRBV6-5; a weak D match, TRBD1 (6 bases). This CDR3 region has 14 residues. The germline CDR1 and CDR2 sequences are MNHEY and SVGAGI. The V and J ends lost 5 bases and 4 bases respectively, with 12 bases between them. The chain's CDR3 is CASSTTGLNQPQHF. CDR3 DNA sequence: TGTGCCAGCAGTACCACAGGGCTGAATCAGCCCCAGCATTTT.

V and J are TRBV11-2 and TRBJ2-2; TRBD1 agrees at 7 bases. The CDR3 runs to 16 residues. The ends lost 5 bases at V and 3 bases at J; junction bases unmatched: 9. CDR1 SGHAT and CDR2 FQNNGV come from the germline V gene. This CDR3 reads CASSVYRGLDTGELFF. For the CDR3, the DNA is TGTGCCAGCAGCGTCTACAGGGGCTTGGACACCGGGGAGCTGTTTTTT.

This clone was counted only a few times. The J gene is TRBJ2-1, the V gene TRBV18; TRBD1 matches at 8 bases. The CDR3 has 15 amino acids. Germline V lookup: CDR1 KGHSH, CDR2 LQKENI. The V and J ends lost 6 bases and 2 bases, in that order; junction bases with no gene match: 6. The CDR3 is CASSADRAAYNEQFF. The CDR3 coding sequence is TGTGCCAGCTCCGCGGACAGGGCCGCCTACAATGAGCAGTTCTTC.